The 26 T cell receptor beta chains below come from one sample, sequenced in a study of blood T cell repertoires in COVID-19. Using immunoSEQ multiplex PCR, the repertoire was profiled, and TCRdb retains in-frame clones only, with some absent. The sample has 240,000 or so clones; approximately 78% are singletons. Sequencing was performed on peripheral blood. These receptors all stem from a woman aged 60 to 75 with active or convalescent COVID-19.

Remarks on this clone: This sample includes further DNA sequences coding for the same CDR3. The chain uses TRBV18 and TRBJ1-1; possibly TRBD1 for D (5 bases). Trimming removed 3 bases from V and 4 bases from J, with 9 bases in between. Germline-derived CDR1 and CDR2 are KGHSH and LQKENI. This CDR3 comprises 13 residues. CDR3 loop: CASSPGRGTEAFF. The CDR3 DNA is TGTGCCAGCTCACCGGGTAGGGGCACTGAAGCTTTCTTT.

The chain links TRBV2 to TRBJ1-2; D gene uncertain. The CDR3 length is 13 residues. Germline assignment: CDR1 SNHLY and CDR2 FYNNEI. Trimming left V 6 bases short and J 3 bases short, with 11 bases between. The CDR3, as DNA: TGTGCCAGCAGGTATGACACCGACTATGGCTACACCTTC. The encoded protein is CASRYDTDYGYTF. The whole variable domain, remainder taken from reference TRBV2 and TRBJ1-2, is EPEVTQTPSHQVTQMGQEVILRCVPISNHLYFYWYRQILGQKVEFLVSFYNNEISEKSEIFDDQFSVERPDGSNFTLKIRSTKLEDSAMYFCASRYDTDYGYTFGSGTRLTVV.

The rearrangement links TRBV7-2 to TRBJ1-4; 9 bases fit TRBD1. V lost 1 base to trimming and J lost 8 bases; unmatched junction nucleotides: 8. The germline CDR1 and CDR2 sequences are SGHTA and FQGNSA. The CDR3 runs to 16 residues. Written as DNA, the CDR3 is TGTGCCAGCAGCTTAGGAGGGACAGGGATTGGGGAAAAACTGTTTTTT. Encoded protein: CASSLGGTGIGEKLFF.

The chain uses TRBV4-3 and TRBJ1-1; TRBD1 agrees at 9 bases. Germline trimming cut 0 bases from V and 5 bases from J; bases unmatched to any gene: 4. This CDR3 region has 15 residues. Germline CDR1 is LGHNA and CDR2 is YSLEER. The CDR3 sequence: CASSQEDRGQTEAFF. The CDR3 DNA is TGCGCCAGCAGCCAAGAGGACAGGGGCCAAACTGAAGCTTTCTTT.

CDR3 sequence reads: CAWSRGWLAGDEETQYF. DNA of the CDR3: TGTGCCTGGAGTAGGGGGTGGCTAGCGGGGGACGAAGAGACCCAGTACTTC. The rearrangement joins TRBV30 to TRBJ2-5; 10 bases map to TRBD2. Trimming at V came to 2 bases and at J to 3 bases, leaving 12 bases not matched to a gene. The CDR3 has 17 amino acids. Germline V gene sequence: CDR1 GTSNPN, CDR2 SVGIG (reference sequence).

The rearrangement links TRBV7-9 to TRBJ2-6, with a possible D match to TRBD1 (6 bases). Germline assignment: CDR1 SEHNR and CDR2 FQNEAQ (reference sequence). Trimming took off 4 bases at V and 3 bases at J, with 13 bases between the two ends. The CDR3 runs to 16 residues. The CDR3 spells CASSSPTGFGANVLTF. CDR3 DNA: TGTGCCAGCAGCTCCCCAACAGGGTTTGGGGCCAACGTCCTGACTTTC.

The chain employs TRBV9 and TRBJ1-2; possible D gene TRBD1, 5 bases. The CDR3 spans 16 residues. The germline V gene has CDR1 SGDLS and CDR2 YYNGEE. Deletions cut 0 bases from V and 2 bases from J, with 14 bases between. CDR3 nucleotides: TGTGCCAGCAGCGTAGATGGGCAGGGCCTAAACTATGGCTACACCTTC. Translation gives CASSVDGQGLNYGYTF.

The J gene is TRBJ2-7, the V gene TRBV5-1; 7 positions match TRBD1. J lost 2 bases, V lost 2 bases, and 4 bases had no gene match. This CDR3 has 14 residues. Germline V lookup: CDR1 SGHRS, CDR2 YFSETQ. In DNA, the CDR3 is TGCGCCAGCAGCTTCGGGACAGACCCCTACGAGCAGTACTTC. The encoded protein is CASSFGTDPYEQYF.

The CDR3 DNA reads as TGTGCCAGCAGGCAGGGGGGTTCACCCCTCCACTTT. Translation gives CASRQGGSPLHF. The gene calls are TRBV25-1 and TRBJ1-6, with 7 bases fitting TRBD1. The junction had 2 bases not matched to a gene; V was cut back by 6 bases and J by 9 bases. Germline-derived CDR1 and CDR2 are MGHDK and SYGVNS. The length of the CDR3 is 12 residues.

This clone was seen just once. This sequence joins TRBV21-1 and TRBJ1-2. TRBV21-1 is a listed pseudogene. The CDR3 length is 16 residues. CDR3 in DNA: TGTGCCAGCAGCAAAGAAAGGGCGGGTCCCTTTTATGGCTACACCTTC. Amino acid sequence: CASSKERAGPFYGYTF.

The rearrangement uses TRBV30 and TRBJ1-5; D may be TRBD1 (6 bases). The CDR3 consists of 14 residues. Trimming pared 2 bases from V and 6 bases from J, leaving 14 bases between. Germline V gene data show CDR1 as GTSNPN and CDR2 as SVGIG (reference sequence). The CDR3 loop is CAWSPSGRGQPQHF. As DNA, the CDR3 is TGTGCCTGGAGTCCCTCGGGCAGGGGTCAGCCCCAGCATTTT.

J is TRBJ2-7 and V is TRBV5-1; tentatively, D is TRBD1 (6 bases). Germline CDR1 is SGHRS and CDR2 is YFSETQ. This CDR3 contains 14 residues. The ends were cut back, 2 bases at V and 2 bases at J, with 11 bases in the middle. CDR3 in amino acids: CASSFDRPTYEQYF. The CDR3, as DNA: TGCGCCAGCAGCTTTGACAGGCCCACCTACGAGCAGTACTTC.

The rearrangement uses TRBV10-3 and TRBJ2-5; 9 nucleotides match TRBD2. Per the germline V gene, CDR1 is ENHRY and CDR2 is SYGVKD. The CDR3 consists of 15 residues. V lost 4 bases and J lost 3; bases outside the gene matches: 6. The CDR3 protein is CAISGWRGGEETQYF. As DNA, the CDR3 is TGTGCCATCAGTGGTTGGCGGGGGGGCGAAGAGACCCAGTACTTC.

This chain links TRBV3-1 (or the pseudogene TRBV3-2) with TRBJ2-7, with TRBD1 identical over 10 bases. Germline CDR1 and CDR2: LGHDT and YNNKEL (reference sequence). The junction had 14 bases not matched to a gene; V was cut back by 3 bases and J by 0 bases. The CDR3 loop spans 19 amino acids. Here the CDR3 DNA reads TGTGCCAGCAGCCACCGCCGATTAGGACAGGGGGGCAGCTCCTACGAGCAGTACTTC. It specifies CASSHRRLGQGGSSYEQYF.

The chain is built from TRBV6-2 or TRBV6-3 and TRBJ1-2; D uncertain. V lost 6 bases and J 6 bases, leaving 11 bases between the germline ends. Per germline, CDR1 MNHEY and CDR2 SVGEGT. The CDR3 contains 12 residues. CDR3 nucleotide sequence: TGTGCCAGCAGCGACAACAGTAATGGCTACACCTTC. As protein: CASSDNSNGYTF.

This clone was observed many times. This chain connects TRBV6-6 to TRBJ2-1, with D possibly being TRBD1 (5 bases). The ends were cut back, 8 bases at V and 0 bases at J, with 17 bases in the middle. The CDR3 spans 16 residues. CDR1 is MNHNY and CDR2 is SVGAGI in the germline V gene (reference sequence). In DNA, the CDR3 is TGTGCCAGCCAGGCCCTGGCAGGGATCTCCTACAATGAGCAGTTCTTC. This codes for CASQALAGISYNEQFF.

This chain connects TRBV6-6 to TRBJ2-2; 7 bases align to TRBD2. The V and J ends lost 6 bases and 0 bases, in that order; junction bases with no gene match: 4. Germline V gene lookup returns CDR1 MNHNY and CDR2 SVGAGI (reference sequence). The CDR3 sequence is 15 residues long. In DNA form, the CDR3 reads TGTGCCAGCAGCCGAGCGGGGCCGAACACCGGGGAGCTGTTTTTT. Encoded protein: CASSRAGPNTGELFF.

The J gene is TRBJ1-6, the V gene TRBV15; D gene unclear. V lost 3 bases to trimming and J lost 6 bases, with 3 bases between them. Germline CDR1 is LNHNV and CDR2 is YYDKDF (reference sequence). The CDR3 contains 12 residues. CDR3 nucleotide sequence: TGTGCCACCAGCAGCCTTAATTCACCCCTCCACTTT. Its protein product is CATSSLNSPLHF.

This chain uses TRBV7-9 with TRBJ2-5, with 15 bases fitting TRBD2. This CDR3 region has 18 residues. Germline CDR1 and CDR2: SEHNR and FQNEAQ (reference sequence). Germline trimming cut 5 bases from V and 3 bases from J; bases unmatched to any gene: 10. The CDR3 reads CASSKVGLAGGSEETQYF. The CDR3 region has the DNA TGTGCCAGCAGCAAAGTGGGACTAGCGGGGGGTTCGGAAGAGACCCAGTACTTC.

The V call is TRBV7-2, the J call TRBJ1-5; 9 bases are shared with TRBD1. Trimming removed 5 bases from V and 5 bases from J; junction bases left unmatched: 7. The CDR3 runs 15 residues. The germline V gene encodes CDR1 SGHTA and CDR2 FQGNSA. The DNA of the CDR3 is TGTGCCAGCAGCCCCGGGGGACAGGGTTATCAGCCCCAGCATTTT. Protein sequence: CASSPGGQGYQPQHF.

The CDR3 DNA is TGCGCCAGCAGCTTGATACCAGGGACAGCCACTGAAGCTTTCTTT. Its translation: CASSLIPGTATEAFF. V is TRBV5-1 and J is TRBJ1-1; 7 bases agree with TRBD1. CDR3 size: 15 residues. V shed 1 base, J shed 4 bases, and the junction held 7 bases outside the gene matches. Germline V gene sequence: CDR1 SGHRS, CDR2 YFSETQ.

This chain connects TRBV7-9 to TRBJ2-3; D remains unclear. There are 14 residues in the CDR3. Trimming shortened V by 0 bases and J by 2 bases, and 6 bases separated the two germline ends. CDR1 and CDR2 (germline): SEHNR, FQNEAQ (reference sequence). The CDR3 loop is CASSLALSTDTQYF. The CDR3 region has the DNA TGTGCCAGCAGCTTAGCACTCTCCACAGATACGCAGTATTTT.

The chain carries TRBV30 and TRBJ2-7; D is unresolved. The length of the CDR3 is 12 residues. V lost 5 bases and J 2 bases, leaving 10 bases between the germline ends. Germline-derived CDR1 and CDR2 are GTSNPN and SVGIG (reference sequence). The CDR3 bases are TGTGCCTGGGGTGCAGGTCCCTACGAGCAGTACTTC. Residues: CAWGAGPYEQYF.

The rearrangement uses TRBV10-1 and TRBJ1-6; TRBD1 matches at 7 bases. The J segment lost 7 bases and the V segment lost 8 bases, leaving 5 bases of the junction unmatched. Germline CDR1 WNHNN, CDR2 SYGVQD (reference sequence). This CDR3 contains 13 residues. CDR3 bases: TGCGCCAGCCCCAGGGACAGAAATTCACCCCTCCACTTT. Its translation: CASPRDRNSPLHF.

The table lists this clone with a few counts. The CDR3 protein is CASSLGSRVETQYF. In nucleotides, the CDR3 is TGTGCCAGCAGCTTAGGAAGCCGAGTGGAGACCCAGTACTTC. This rearrangement joins TRBV7-8 to TRBJ2-5; no definite D call. The CDR3 runs to 14 residues. V was shortened by 1 base and J by 5 bases, with 11 bases between the two germline ends. Germline V lookup: CDR1 SGHVS, CDR2 FQNEAQ.

This sequence joins TRBV4-3 and TRBJ1-1; 7 bases match TRBD1. The CDR3 loop spans 15 amino acids. The V gene end was trimmed by 4 bases and the J gene end by 1 base; junction bases not matched to a gene: 6. Looked up from germline, CDR1 is LGHNA and CDR2 is YSLEER. The CDR3 nucleotides are TGCGCCAGCAGCCGAGACAGGGCGGCGAACACTGAAGCTTTCTTT. Its protein product is CASSRDRAANTEAFF.